This is a list of T cell receptor beta chains from one sample in a study of cytomegalovirus exposure and HLA in healthy donors. The data were produced by immunoSEQ multiplex PCR, yet TCRdb's version contains in-frame clones alone and is incomplete. The repertoire consists of more than 90,000 clones, with about 70% occurring once and the leading ten covering 6.5% to 8.5%. The source material was PBMCs. The receptors originated from a human donor in good health. The CDR3 runs from the conserved cysteine through the conserved F or W. A D gene is named only where the DNA matches it firmly. A clone size is listed for some rows: how often the clone was seen (once, few, many), or a class if it is expanded.

TRBJ2-5 | - | - | TRBV6-1 | TGTGCCAGCAGTCATTGGCAGGGCCTCCAAGAGACCCAGTACTTC | CASSHWQGLQETQYF
TRBJ1-3 | few | - | TRBV7-2 | TGTGCCAGCAGCTTACGGCAGGGGACGAGCTCTGGAAACACCATATATTTT | CASSLRQGTSSGNTIYF
TRBJ2-7 | once | - | TRBV5-6 | TGTGCCAGCAGCTTGAGCCCAGCGGGCCCCTACGAGCAGTACTTC | CASSLSPAGPYEQYF
TRBJ2-1 | - | - | TRBV5-1 | TGCGCCAGCAGCCGACAGGACAGCTCCTACAATGAGCAGTTCTTC | CASSRQDSSYNEQFF
TRBJ1-6 | - | TRBD1 | TRBV10-3 | TGTGCCATCAGCTCAACAGGGGACAATTCACCCCTCCACTTT | CAISSTGDNSPLHF
TRBJ2-5 | once | - | TRBV6-1 | TGTGCCAGCCGTGGGAGGCGCCAAGAGACCCAGTACTTC | CASRGRRQETQYF
TRBJ1-1 | - | - | TRBV9 | TGTGCCAGCAGCGTAGGAATCACTTACACTGAAGCTTTCTTT | CASSVGITYTEAFF
TRBJ2-7 | - | TRBD2 | TRBV5-1 | TGCGCCAGCAGCTTGGGAGCGGGGGGCTCCTACGAGCAGTACTTC | CASSLGAGGSYEQYF
TRBJ2-5 | - | TRBD1 | TRBV7-6 | TGTGCCAGCAGCTTTAGTAATCAGGGGGCCCAGTACTTC | CASSFSNQGAQYF
TRBJ1-2 | - | - | TRBV7-9 | TGTGCCAGCAGCTTATACCCGAGCGGGGATTATGGCTACACCTTC | CASSLYPSGDYGYTF
TRBJ2-5 | - | TRBD2 | TRBV2 | TGTGCCAGCAGTGAAGCCTTGACGGTGCTAGCGGGGGGGCCACAAGAGACCCAGTACTTC | CASSEALTVLAGGPQETQYF
TRBJ2-4 | - | - | TRBV6-5 | TGTGCCAGCAGTCCGGGGAGCACTAGGGGGAACATTCAGTACTTC | CASSPGSTRGNIQYF
TRBJ2-5 | - | - | TRBV20-1 | TGCAGTACGGGTCAAAAAGAGACCCAGTACTTC | CSTGQKETQYF
TRBJ1-1 | - | TRBD1 | TRBV5-6 | TGTGCCAGCAGCTTCATTAGGACAGGGGCTCCGCTCTTT | CASSFIRTGAPLF
TRBJ2-1 | once | TRBD2 | TRBV5-1 | TGCGCCAGCAGCCTGCCGGGGGGTGGCAATGAGCAGTTCTTC | CASSLPGGGNEQFF
TRBJ2-4 | - | - | TRBV7-6 | TGTGCCAGCAGCTTAGGGAGGGCAGCCAAAAACATTCAGTACTTC | CASSLGRAAKNIQYF
TRBJ2-6 | - | - | TRBV6-5 | TGTGCCACCGACCAGGGCCCTGGGGCCAACGTCCTGACTTTC | CATDQGPGANVLTF
TRBJ1-2 | - | - | TRBV7-2 | TGTGCCAGCAGCCAGCCGGGTAGGGGCGGCTACACCTTC | CASSQPGRGGYTF
TRBJ2-3 | - | - | TRBV7-6 | TGTGCCAGCAGCTTAATGACAGGAAGCACAGATACGCAGTATTTT | CASSLMTGSTDTQYF
TRBJ1-1 | - | - | TRBV5-1 | TGCGCCAGCAGCTTGGACAGGCTGAACACTGAAGCTTTCTTT | CASSLDRLNTEAFF
TRBJ2-1 | - | - | TRBV7-9 | TGTGCCAGCAGCAGACTGGGGGGACAGCTCTACAATGAGCAGTTCTTC | CASSRLGGQLYNEQFF
TRBJ2-7 | - | - | TRBV5-6 | TGTGCCAGCAGCTTTGTCTGGTCTAGTGCTCACGAGCAGTACTTC | CASSFVWSSAHEQYF
TRBJ1-1 | - | TRBD1 | TRBV28 | TGTGCCAGCAGCTTGGGACAGTGGGACACTGAAGCTTTCTTT | CASSLGQWDTEAFF
TRBJ2-7 | - | TRBD2 | TRBV5-5 | TGTGCCAGCAGCTTGTTAGCGGGGGCGACCTACGAGCAGTACTTC | CASSLLAGATYEQYF
TRBJ2-7 | - | - | TRBV9 | TGTGCCAGCAGCCCGCAGGGAGGGGGGGTACGCTACGAGCAGTACTTC | CASSPQGGGVRYEQYF
TRBJ2-1 | once | TRBD2 | TRBV11-2 | TGTGCCAGCAGCCCCCAGCGGGGGGGTATTAATGAGCAGTTCTTC | CASSPQRGGINEQFF
TRBJ1-4 | - | TRBD1 | TRBV7-8 | TGTGCCAGCAGGGGGTCACAGGGGAGAGCTGAAAAACTGTTTTTT | CASRGSQGRAEKLFF
TRBJ1-1 | - | - | TRBV5-5 | TGTGCCAGCAGCTTGGCCGGAGAGAACACTGAAGCTTTCTTT | CASSLAGENTEAFF
TRBJ2-1 | - | - | TRBV7-9 | TGTGCCAGCAGCGTCCTCGTTACAGGGGGGGACAATGAGCAGTTCTTC | CASSVLVTGGDNEQFF
TRBJ1-5 | - | - | TRBV5-1 | TGCGCCAGCAGCGAGGGATCAGAAGATCAGCCCCAGCATTTT | CASSEGSEDQPQHF
TRBJ1-1 | few | - | TRBV19 | TGTGCCAGCAGGGGTGGGGTATACACTGAAGCTTTCTTT | CASRGGVYTEAFF
TRBJ1-1 | - | TRBD1 | TRBV6-5 | TGTGCCAGCAGTGGACAGGGTAACACTGAAGCTTTCTTT | CASSGQGNTEAFF
TRBJ2-1 | - | TRBD1 | TRBV6-5 | TGTGCCAGCAGTTACTCGGGACAGTACAATGAGCAGTTCTTC | CASSYSGQYNEQFF
TRBJ2-3 | - | TRBD2 | TRBV9 | TGTGCCAGCAGCAGACAAGAACCGGGACTAGTGGGCACAGATACGCAGTATTTT | CASSRQEPGLVGTDTQYF
TRBJ1-2 | few | TRBD1 | TRBV4-1 | TGCGCCAGCAGCCAAGATTTGACAGGGGCCGCCTATGGCTACACCTTC | CASSQDLTGAAYGYTF
TRBJ2-7 | - | TRBD1 | TRBV19 | TGTGCCAGTAGTATAACAGGGGCGCCGTACGAGCAGTACTTC | CASSITGAPYEQYF
TRBJ2-7 | - | - | TRBV5-1 | TGCGCCAGCAGCCCCGCACCCAGCTCCTACGAGCAGTACTTC | CASSPAPSSYEQYF
TRBJ2-4 | - | - | TRBV29-1 | TGCAGCGTTGGGGCGCAGACCAAAAACATTCAGTACTTC | CSVGAQTKNIQYF
TRBJ2-1 | - | - | TRBV2 | TGTGCCAGCACCCCCAGGCAAGCTCCCTACAATGAGCAGTTCTTC | CASTPRQAPYNEQFF
TRBJ1-2 | - | - | TRBV19 | TGTGCCAGTAGTATACCGGGTCTGGACTATGGCTACACCTTC | CASSIPGLDYGYTF
TRBJ1-1 | - | - | TRBV2 | TGTGCCAGCACCGAGGTGGAGCGGGCGGGCACTGAAGCTTTCTTT | CASTEVERAGTEAFF
TRBJ2-7 | - | - | TRBV6-6 | TGTGCCAGCAGTTACACAACGACCTACGAGCAGTACTTC | CASSYTTTYEQYF
TRBJ1-2 | - | TRBD1 | TRBV30 | TGTGCCTGGACGGTCCGTGGACAGGGGGCGGTGGGCTACACCTTC | CAWTVRGQGAVGYTF
TRBJ2-3 | - | TRBD2 | TRBV7-9 | TGTGCCAGAGCGGGAGGGTTAAGCACAGATACGCAGTATTTT | CARAGGLSTDTQYF
TRBJ2-4 | once | TRBD2 | TRBV19 | TGTGCCAGTAGCTCTCCTACTGGCGGGAGTCGCGTACGGGGCAAAAACATTCAGTACTTC | CASSSPTGGSRVRGKNIQYF
TRBJ1-4 | - | TRBD1 | TRBV18 | TGTGCCAGCTCACCTGCTACAGGGGGCACGGATAATGAAAAACTGTTTTTT | CASSPATGGTDNEKLFF
TRBJ1-5 | few | - | TRBV19 | TGTGCCAGTAAGGAGCGGGTGAGGGTTAGCAATCAGCCCCAGCATTTT | CASKERVRVSNQPQHF
TRBJ2-1 | once | TRBD2 | TRBV5-1 | TGCGCCAGCAGCTTGGGTAGCGGGAGTAATGAGCAGTTCTTC | CASSLGSGSNEQFF